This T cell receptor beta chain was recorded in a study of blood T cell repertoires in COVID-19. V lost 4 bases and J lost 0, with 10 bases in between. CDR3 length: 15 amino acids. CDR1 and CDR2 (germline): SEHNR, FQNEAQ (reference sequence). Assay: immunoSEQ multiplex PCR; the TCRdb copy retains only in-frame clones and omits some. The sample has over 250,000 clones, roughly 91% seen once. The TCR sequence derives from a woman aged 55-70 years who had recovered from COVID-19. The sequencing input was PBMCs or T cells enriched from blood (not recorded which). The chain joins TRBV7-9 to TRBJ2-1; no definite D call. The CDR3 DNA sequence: TGTGCCAGCAGCTCCACACGGAGCTCCTACAATGAGCAGTTCTTC. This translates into CASSSTRSSYNEQFF.